The next 18 T cell receptor beta chains were all read from a single sample in a study of blood T cells in healthy people across ages. Through a sample-barcoded 5' primer and a J-beta primer mix, a second PCR was run for roughly 6 to 11 cycles. TCRdb analysed the 5' RACE reads with MiXCR anew, one entry per CDR3 protein. The sample lists 1,300,000 or so distinct CDR3 sequences, approximately 59% occurring once. Sequencing input: blood. These receptors originate from a young man in good health.

This rearrangement joins TRBV21-1 to TRBJ2-7. TRBV21-1 is designated a pseudogene. The CDR3 loop spans 14 amino acids. The CDR3 DNA follows: TGTGCCAGCAGCAAAGGCCCAGGGCTCTACGAGCAGTACTTC. Translation gives CASSKGPGLYEQYF.

This clonotype has a handful of counts. The chain has TRBV12-3 or TRBV12-4 and TRBJ1-5; no definite D call. The length of the CDR3 is 13 residues. V gave up 1 base and J gave up 7 bases, with 8 bases separating them. CDR3 sequence: CASSLVPGQPQHF. CDR3 bases: TGTGCCAGCAGTTTAGTGCCCGGACAGCCCCAGCATTTT.

V is TRBV7-9 and J is TRBJ1-1; 8 bases align to TRBD1. CDR3 size: 13 residues. The trim removed 5 bases at V and 5 bases at J, leaving 4 bases unmatched. CDR1 is SEHNR and CDR2 is FQNEAQ in the germline V gene (reference sequence). CDR3 nucleotides: TGTGCCAGCAGCGGAAACAGGGGGACTGAAGCTTTCTTT. This encodes CASSGNRGTEAFF.

This clonotype was observed a single time. J is TRBJ1-2 and V is TRBV20-1; D is perhaps TRBD1 (5 bases). CDR1 DFQATT and CDR2 SNEGSKA come from the germline V gene (reference sequence). V was clipped by 1 base and J by 7 bases, with 16 bases between them. This CDR3 contains 14 residues. DNA for the CDR3: TGCAGTGCTAGAGCCATACAGGCTCTTGCTGGCTACACCTTC. Translation: CSARAIQALAGYTF.

The chain couples TRBV12-3 or TRBV12-4 to TRBJ2-5, with 11 nucleotides matching TRBD2. V dropped 3 bases and J dropped 3; count of bases not matched to a gene: 12. The CDR3 is 18 amino acids. The CDR3 sequence: CASSFMLLAGEGEETQYF. The CDR3 DNA is TGTGCCAGCAGTTTTATGTTACTAGCGGGAGAAGGAGAAGAGACCCAGTACTTC.

This clonotype was seen a handful of times. The V gene is TRBV7-2, the J gene TRBJ2-3; 7 bases line up with TRBD1. Trimming cost V 3 bases and J 6 bases; bases outside gene matches: 3. The germline V gene has CDR1 SGHTA and CDR2 FQGNSA. The CDR3 consists of 13 residues. CDR3 coding DNA: TGTGCCAGCAGCTTGAAGGGGGCTGATACGCAGTATTTT. Its translation is CASSLKGADTQYF.

V gene TRBV27 combines with J gene TRBJ2-1; 13 bases align to TRBD2. V lost 9 bases to trimming and J lost 5 bases; unmatched junction nucleotides: 1. In germline, CDR1 is MNHEY, CDR2 SMNVEV (reference sequence). CDR3 length: 13 amino acids. CDR3 in DNA: TGTGCCAGTGGACTAGCGGGAGACAATGAGCAGTTCTTC. This encodes CASGLAGDNEQFF.

In the case of this clonotype: The germline gene is not matched at one end of the junction; a read error may be the cause. The chain employs TRBV12-3 or TRBV12-4 and TRBJ1-2; TRBD1 agrees at 7 bases. The CDR3 covers 13 residues. The CDR3 DNA follows: TGTGCCAACAGTCCCGGGACAGCTAAAGGCTACACCTTC. Residues: CANSPGTAKGYTF.

The chain is built from TRBV3-1 and TRBJ2-7; 10 bases align to TRBD2. This CDR3 region has 14 residues. Germline assignment: CDR1 LGHDT and CDR2 YNNKEL (reference sequence). The junction had 4 bases not matched to a gene; V was cut back by 8 bases and J by 0 bases. The chain's CDR3 is CASAGTSASYEQYF. The CDR3 bases are TGTGCCAGCGCTGGGACTAGCGCCTCCTACGAGCAGTACTTC.

This clonotype was counted between two and nine times. The genes are TRBV7-9 and TRBJ2-7; D possibly corresponds to TRBD1 (7 bases). Per germline, CDR1 SEHNR and CDR2 FQNEAQ (reference sequence). The CDR3 loop spans 17 amino acids. Trimming cost V 7 bases and J 3 bases, with 25 bases left between them. CDR3 DNA: TGTGCCAGCACCCCACTGGCTGGAGGGGACAGAATCTACGAGCAGTACTTC. It codes for CASTPLAGGDRIYEQYF. Using reference TRBV7-9 and TRBJ2-7 for the parts outside the CDR3, the full variable domain is DTGVSQNPRHKITKRGQNVTFRCDPISEHNRLYWYRQTLGQGPEFLTYFQNEAQLEKSRLLSDRFSAERPKGSFSTLEIQRTEQGDSAMYLCASTPLAGGDRIYEQYFGPGTRLTVT.

This chain joins TRBV29-1 and TRBJ2-7; 9 bases map to TRBD2. The junction had 7 bases not matched to a gene; V was cut back by 4 bases and J by 3 bases. CDR3 length: 14 residues. CDR1 and CDR2 from the germline V gene are SQVTM and ANQGSEA. CDR3 in amino acids: CSVVLAGAFYEQYF. DNA of the CDR3: TGCAGCGTTGTTTTAGCGGGGGCTTTCTACGAGCAGTACTTC.

There are many counts of this clonotype. This CDR3 reads CASSSEASGSTDTQYF. CDR3 nucleotides: TGTGCCAGCAGTTCTGAGGCTAGCGGTAGCACAGATACGCAGTATTTT. The rearrangement uses TRBV25-1 and TRBJ2-3; TRBD2 matches 7 bases. The CDR3 is 16 residues long. J gave up 0 bases and V 5 bases, and 8 bases lay outside the gene matches. Per germline, CDR1 MGHDK and CDR2 SYGVNS.

The chain links TRBV7-7 to TRBJ2-5; D is unresolved. CDR3 length equals 13 residues. Per germline, CDR1 SSHAT and CDR2 FNYEAQ (reference sequence). V gave up 2 bases and J gave up 5 bases, with 9 bases separating them. The CDR3 loop reads CASSLNSRETQYF. CDR3 nucleotide sequence: TGTGCCAGCAGCTTAAACAGTAGGGAGACCCAGTACTTC.

CDR3 bases: TGTGCCAGCAGTTATTTCTCCCTGGGGCAGCGCACAGATACGCAGTATTTT. This encodes CASSYFSLGQRTDTQYF. The chain couples TRBV6-6 to TRBJ2-3; D might be TRBD1 (5 bases). This CDR3 comprises 17 residues. The ends were cut back, 3 bases at V and 1 base at J, with 17 bases in the middle. Per germline, CDR1 MNHNY and CDR2 SVGAGI (reference sequence).

The rearrangement joins TRBV6-5 to TRBJ2-2; the match to TRBD1 covers 8 bases. Germline trimming cut 6 bases from V and 0 bases from J; bases unmatched to any gene: 6. The CDR3 extends over 16 amino acids. Germline V gene lookup returns CDR1 MNHEY and CDR2 SVGAGI. The CDR3 sequence: CASRYGQGTNTGELFF. Here the CDR3 DNA reads TGTGCCAGCAGATACGGACAGGGAACGAACACCGGGGAGCTGTTTTTT.

This clonotype was counted only a few times. This chain connects TRBV4-2 to TRBJ2-4; D may correspond to TRBD1 or TRBD2 (5 bases each). The CDR3 runs 17 residues. Germline V CDR1 and CDR2: LGHNA, YNFKEQ. Trimming took off 3 bases at V and 13 bases at J, with 28 bases between the two ends. The CDR3 region has the DNA TGTGCCAGCAGCCAGGTCATCACAGTGGCTAACTTGGGGGAGCAGTACTTC. This gives the protein CASSQVITVANLGEQYF.

In its sample, this clonotype was seen a few times. V and J are TRBV12-3 or TRBV12-4 and TRBJ1-6; 8 nucleotides line up with TRBD1. The CDR3 covers 14 residues. V lost 1 base to trimming and J lost 9 bases; unmatched junction nucleotides: 2. CDR3 protein: CASSLGTGFSPLHF. The DNA of the CDR3 is TGTGCCAGCAGTTTAGGGACAGGGTTTTCACCCCTCCACTTT.

This chain connects TRBV5-1 to TRBJ2-5, with 9 bases identical to TRBD1. The J call may be faulty, since TRBJ2-7 better matches the DNA end. The CDR3 is 15 residues long. Looked up from germline, CDR1 is SGHRS and CDR2 is YFSETQ. The CDR3 region has the DNA TGCGCCAGCAGCTTGGCTCGGACAGGGGTCTACGAGCAGTACTTC. Translating gives CASSLARTGVYEQYF.